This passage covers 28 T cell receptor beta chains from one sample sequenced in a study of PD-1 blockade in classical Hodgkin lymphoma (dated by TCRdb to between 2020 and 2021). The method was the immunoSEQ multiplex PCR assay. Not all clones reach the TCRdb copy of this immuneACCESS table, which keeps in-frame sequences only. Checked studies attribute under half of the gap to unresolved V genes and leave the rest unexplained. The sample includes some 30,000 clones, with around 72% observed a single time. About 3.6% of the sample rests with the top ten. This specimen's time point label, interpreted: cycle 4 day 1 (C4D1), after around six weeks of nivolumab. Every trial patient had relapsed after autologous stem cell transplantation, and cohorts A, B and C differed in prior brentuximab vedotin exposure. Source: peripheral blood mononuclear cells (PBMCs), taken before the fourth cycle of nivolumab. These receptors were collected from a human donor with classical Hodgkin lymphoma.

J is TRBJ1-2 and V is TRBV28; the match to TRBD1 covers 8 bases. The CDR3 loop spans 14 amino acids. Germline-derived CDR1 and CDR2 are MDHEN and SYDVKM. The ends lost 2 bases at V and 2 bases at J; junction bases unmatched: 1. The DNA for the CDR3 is TGTGCCAGCAGTTTAGACAGGGGAAACTATGGCTACACCTTC. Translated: CASSLDRGNYGYTF.

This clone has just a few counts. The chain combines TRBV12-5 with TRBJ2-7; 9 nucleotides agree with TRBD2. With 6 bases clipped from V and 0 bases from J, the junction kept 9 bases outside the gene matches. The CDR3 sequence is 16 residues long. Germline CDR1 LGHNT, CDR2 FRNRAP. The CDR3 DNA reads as TGTGCTAGTGGAACCGGGACTAGCTGGAGCTCCTACGAGCAGTACTTC. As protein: CASGTGTSWSSYEQYF. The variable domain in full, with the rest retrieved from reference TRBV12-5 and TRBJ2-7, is DARVTQTPRHKVTEMGQEVTMRCQPILGHNTVFWYRQTMMQGLELLAYFRNRAPLDDSGMPKDRFSAEMPDATLATLKIQPSEPRDSAVYFCASGTGTSWSSYEQYFGPGTRLTVT.

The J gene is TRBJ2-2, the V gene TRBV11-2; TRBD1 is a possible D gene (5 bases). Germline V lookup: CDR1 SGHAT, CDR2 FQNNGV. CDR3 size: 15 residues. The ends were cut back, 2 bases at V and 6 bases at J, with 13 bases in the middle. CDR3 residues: CASSLQQGLAGELFF. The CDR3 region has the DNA TGTGCCAGCAGCTTACAGCAGGGCTTGGCCGGGGAGCTGTTTTTT.

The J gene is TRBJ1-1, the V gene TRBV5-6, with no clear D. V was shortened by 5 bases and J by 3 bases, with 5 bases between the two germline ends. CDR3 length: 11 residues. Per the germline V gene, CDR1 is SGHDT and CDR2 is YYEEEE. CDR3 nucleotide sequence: TGTGCCAGCAGTGCGCACACTGAAGCTTTCTTT. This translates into CASSAHTEAFF.

CDR3 sequence (DNA): TGTGCCAGCAGTTTGAGTCCTATCAGAGAGCAGTTCTTC. Protein product: CASSLSPIREQFF. J is TRBJ2-1 and V is TRBV27; no definite D call. CDR3 length: 13 residues. Germline CDR1 reads MNHEY; CDR2 reads SMNVEV (reference sequence). The ends were cut back, 3 bases at V and 10 bases at J, with 13 bases in the middle.

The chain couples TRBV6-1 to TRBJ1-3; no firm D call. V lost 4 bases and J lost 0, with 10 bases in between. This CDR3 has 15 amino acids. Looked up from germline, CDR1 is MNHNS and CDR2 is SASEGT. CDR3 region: CASSVVGFSGNTIYF. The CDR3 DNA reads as TGTGCCAGCAGTGTTGTAGGGTTCTCTGGAAACACCATATATTTT.

This CDR3 is CASSPQTSTYEQYF. CDR3 bases: TGCGCCAGCAGCCCCCAGACATCCACCTACGAGCAGTACTTC. This sequence joins TRBV4-1 and TRBJ2-7, with D unclear. Germline V gives CDR1 MGHRA, CDR2 YSYEKL. This CDR3 spans 14 amino acids. V shed 4 bases and J shed 2 bases, with 12 bases lying between them.

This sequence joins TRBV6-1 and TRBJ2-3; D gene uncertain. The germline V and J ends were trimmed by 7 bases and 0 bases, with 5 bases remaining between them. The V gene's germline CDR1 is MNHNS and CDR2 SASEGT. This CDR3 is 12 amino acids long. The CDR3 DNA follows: TGTGCCAGCAAGGTCAGCACAGATACGCAGTATTTT. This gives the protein CASKVSTDTQYF.

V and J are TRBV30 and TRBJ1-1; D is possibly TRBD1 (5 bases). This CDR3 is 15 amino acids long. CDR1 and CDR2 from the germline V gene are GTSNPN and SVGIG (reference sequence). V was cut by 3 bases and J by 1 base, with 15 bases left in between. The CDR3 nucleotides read TGTGCCTGGAGAAAACCGACAGCCAAGAACACTGAAGCTTTCTTT. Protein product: CAWRKPTAKNTEAFF.

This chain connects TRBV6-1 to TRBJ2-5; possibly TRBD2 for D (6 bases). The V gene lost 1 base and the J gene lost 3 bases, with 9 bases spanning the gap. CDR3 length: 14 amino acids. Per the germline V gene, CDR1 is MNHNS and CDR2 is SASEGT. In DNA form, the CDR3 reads TGTGCCAGCAGTGAAGGAGGAGGGAAAGAGACCCAGTACTTC. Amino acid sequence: CASSEGGGKETQYF.

CDR3 bases: TGTGCCAGCAGTGAGTCGTGGTTCGAGCAGTACTTC. Amino acids: CASSESWFEQYF. The chain combines TRBV2 with TRBJ2-7; no clear D. Trimming removed 3 bases at V and 6 bases at J, with 9 bases between. The CDR3 contains 12 residues. The germline gives CDR1 SNHLY, CDR2 FYNNEI.

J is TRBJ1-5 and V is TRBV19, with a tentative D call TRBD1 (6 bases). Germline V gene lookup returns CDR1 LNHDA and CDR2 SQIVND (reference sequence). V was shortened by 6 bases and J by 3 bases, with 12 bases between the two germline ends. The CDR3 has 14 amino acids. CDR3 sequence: CASSGRTVNQPQHF. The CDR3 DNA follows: TGTGCCAGTAGCGGGCGGACAGTCAATCAGCCCCAGCATTTT.

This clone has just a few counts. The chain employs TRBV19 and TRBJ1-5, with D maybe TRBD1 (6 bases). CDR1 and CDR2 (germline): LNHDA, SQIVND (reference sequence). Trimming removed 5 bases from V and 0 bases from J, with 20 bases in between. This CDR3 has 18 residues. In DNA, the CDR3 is TGTGCCAGTAGTCGGGCCGGGACAAATATTGCTAGCAATCAGCCCCAGCATTTT. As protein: CASSRAGTNIASNQPQHF.

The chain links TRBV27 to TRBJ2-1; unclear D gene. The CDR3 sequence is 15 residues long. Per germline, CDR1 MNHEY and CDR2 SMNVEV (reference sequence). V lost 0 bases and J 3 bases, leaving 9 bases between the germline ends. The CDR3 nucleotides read TGTGCCAGCAGTTTATCGAAGAACAGCTACAATGAGCAGTTCTTC. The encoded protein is CASSLSKNSYNEQFF.

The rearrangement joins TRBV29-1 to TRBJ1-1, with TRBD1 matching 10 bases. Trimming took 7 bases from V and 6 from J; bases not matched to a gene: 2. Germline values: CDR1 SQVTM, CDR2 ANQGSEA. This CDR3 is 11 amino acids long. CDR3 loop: CSGQGAAEAFF. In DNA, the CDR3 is TGCAGCGGACAGGGGGCCGCTGAAGCTTTCTTT.

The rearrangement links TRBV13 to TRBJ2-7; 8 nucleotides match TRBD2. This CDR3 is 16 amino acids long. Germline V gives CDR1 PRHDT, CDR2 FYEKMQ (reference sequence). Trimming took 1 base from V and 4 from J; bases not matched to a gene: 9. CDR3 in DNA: TGTGCCAGCAGCTTAGCGGGAGGGCCCAGGGAATACGAGCAGTACTTC. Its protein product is CASSLAGGPREYEQYF.

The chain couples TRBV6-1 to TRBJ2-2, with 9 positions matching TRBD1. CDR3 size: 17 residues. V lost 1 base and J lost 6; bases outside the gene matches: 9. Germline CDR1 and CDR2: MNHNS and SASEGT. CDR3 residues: CASSEEGTGYSAGELFF. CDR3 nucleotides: TGTGCCAGCAGTGAAGAAGGGACAGGGTATTCGGCCGGGGAGCTGTTTTTT.

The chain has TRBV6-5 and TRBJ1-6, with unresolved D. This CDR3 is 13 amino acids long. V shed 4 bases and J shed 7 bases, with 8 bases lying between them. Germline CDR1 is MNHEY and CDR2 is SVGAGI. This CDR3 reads CASSFGRNSPLHF. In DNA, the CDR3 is TGTGCCAGCAGTTTCGGACGAAATTCACCCCTCCACTTT.

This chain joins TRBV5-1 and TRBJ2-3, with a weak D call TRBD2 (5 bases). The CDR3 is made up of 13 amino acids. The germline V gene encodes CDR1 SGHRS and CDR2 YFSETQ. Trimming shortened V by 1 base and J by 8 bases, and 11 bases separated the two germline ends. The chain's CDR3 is CASSLNREGTQYF. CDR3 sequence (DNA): TGCGCCAGCAGCTTGAATCGGGAAGGTACGCAGTATTTT. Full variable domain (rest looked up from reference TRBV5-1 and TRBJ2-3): KAGVTQTPRYLIKTRGQQVTLSCSPISGHRSVSWYQQTPGQGLQFLFEYFSETQRNKGNFPGRFSGRQFSNSRSEMNVSTLELGDSALYLCASSLNREGTQYFGPGTRLTVL.

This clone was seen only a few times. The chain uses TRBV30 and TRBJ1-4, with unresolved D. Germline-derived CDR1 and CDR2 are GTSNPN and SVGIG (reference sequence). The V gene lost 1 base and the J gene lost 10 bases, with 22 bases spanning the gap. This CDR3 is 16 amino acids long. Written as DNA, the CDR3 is TGTGCCTGGAGTGAGGTAGCACGCTCGGGTTTGGGAAAACTGTTTTTT. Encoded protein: CAWSEVARSGLGKLFF.

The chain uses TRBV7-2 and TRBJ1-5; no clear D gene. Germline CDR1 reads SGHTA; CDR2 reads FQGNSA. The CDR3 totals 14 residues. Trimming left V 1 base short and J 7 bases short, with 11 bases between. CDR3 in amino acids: CASSLGWTGQPQHF. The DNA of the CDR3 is TGTGCCAGCAGCTTAGGTTGGACCGGGCAGCCCCAGCATTTT.

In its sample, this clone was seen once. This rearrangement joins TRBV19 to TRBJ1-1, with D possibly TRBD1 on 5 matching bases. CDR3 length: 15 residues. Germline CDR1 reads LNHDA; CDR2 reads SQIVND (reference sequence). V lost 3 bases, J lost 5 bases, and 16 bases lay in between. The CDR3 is CASSILGALGTEAFF. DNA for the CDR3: TGTGCCAGTAGTATCCTTGGGGCTTTGGGTACTGAAGCTTTCTTT.

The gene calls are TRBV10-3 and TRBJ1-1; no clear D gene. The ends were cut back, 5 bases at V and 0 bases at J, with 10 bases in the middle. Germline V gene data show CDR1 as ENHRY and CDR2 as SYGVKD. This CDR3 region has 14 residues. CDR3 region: CAISYASMNTEAFF. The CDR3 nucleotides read TGTGCCATCAGTTATGCCAGCATGAACACTGAAGCTTTCTTT.

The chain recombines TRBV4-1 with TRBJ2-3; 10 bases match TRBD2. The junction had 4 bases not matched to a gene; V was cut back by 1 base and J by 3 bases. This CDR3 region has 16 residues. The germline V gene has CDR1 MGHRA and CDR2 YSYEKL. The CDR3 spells CASSQVLAGDTDTQYF. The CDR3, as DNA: TGCGCCAGCAGCCAAGTGCTAGCGGGAGATACAGATACGCAGTATTTT.

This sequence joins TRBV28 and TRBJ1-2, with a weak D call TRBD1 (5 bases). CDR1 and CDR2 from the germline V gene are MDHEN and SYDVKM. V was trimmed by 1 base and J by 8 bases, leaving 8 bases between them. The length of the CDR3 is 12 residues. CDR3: CASSLSGRGYTF. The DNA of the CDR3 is TGTGCCAGCAGTTTATCGGGACGGGGCTACACCTTC.

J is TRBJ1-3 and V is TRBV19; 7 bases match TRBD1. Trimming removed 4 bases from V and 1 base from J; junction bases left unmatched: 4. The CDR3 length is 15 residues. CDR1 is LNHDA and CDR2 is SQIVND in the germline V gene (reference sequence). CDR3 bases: TGTGCCAGTAGTACCTGGGACAGTTCTGGAAACACCATATATTTT. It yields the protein CASSTWDSSGNTIYF.

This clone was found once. The CDR3 loop reads CASSGGRSTDTQYF. DNA of the CDR3: TGTGCCAGCAGCGGTGGGAGGAGCACAGATACGCAGTATTTT. This chain uses TRBV6-1 with TRBJ2-3, with D possibly TRBD2 on 6 matching bases. V was pared by 6 bases and J by 0 bases, with 10 bases between. Germline assignment: CDR1 MNHNS and CDR2 SASEGT. The CDR3 is made up of 14 amino acids.

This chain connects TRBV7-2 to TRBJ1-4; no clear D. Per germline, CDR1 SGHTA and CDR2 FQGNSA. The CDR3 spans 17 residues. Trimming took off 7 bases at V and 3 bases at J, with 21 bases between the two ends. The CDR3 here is CASTPQSSGAPNEKLFF. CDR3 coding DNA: TGTGCCAGCACCCCCCAGTCCTCGGGCGCTCCTAATGAAAAACTGTTTTTT.